A selection of T cell receptor beta chains follows, all from one sample in a study of cytotoxic CD8 clonotypes in ibrutinib-treated CLL. Here immunoSEQ multiplex PCR was the method, and the copy in TCRdb shows in-frame clones only, minus some. Of 150,000 or so clones listed, 80% are singletons. The sample here was PBMCs, taken after 36 months of ibrutinib treatment. The receptor set was obtained from a human donor with chronic lymphocytic leukemia. The CDR3 runs from the conserved cysteine through the conserved F or W. Each record gives: J gene, clone size, V gene, D gene, CDR3 protein, CDR3 DNA. D genes are given only for firm matches. The size of a clone is reported for some rows only, either as once, few or many, or as a class for expanded clones.

J: TRBJ2-7; size: NA; V: TRBV2; D: NA; CDR3: CASIRYTEQYF; DNA: TGTGCCAGCATTCGGTACACCGAGCAGTACTTC
J: TRBJ2-5; size: NA; V: TRBV7-2; D: NA; CDR3: CASSFYGGAQETQYF; DNA: TGTGCCAGCAGCTTTTATGGCGGGGCTCAAGAGACCCAGTACTTC
J: TRBJ1-2; size: NA; V: TRBV6-6; D: TRBD1; CDR3: CASSGDRGGYTF; DNA: TGTGCCAGCAGTGGGGACAGGGGAGGCTACACCTTC
J: TRBJ1-4; size: NA; V: TRBV18; D: NA; CDR3: CASSHITGTTNEKLFF; DNA: TGTGCCAGCTCACACATAACCGGGACGACTAATGAAAAACTGTTTTTT
J: TRBJ1-5; size: NA; V: TRBV6-1; D: NA; CDR3: CASSVVEGNQPQHF; DNA: TGTGCCAGCAGTGTCGTGGAGGGCAATCAGCCCCAGCATTTT
J: TRBJ1-2; size: NA; V: TRBV10-3; D: NA; CDR3: CAISEDLLGSYTF; DNA: TGTGCCATCAGTGAGGACCTGCTTGGGAGCTACACCTTC
J: TRBJ2-3; size: once; V: TRBV6-4; D: NA; CDR3: CASSLSHTDTQYF; DNA: TGTGCCAGCAGTTTGTCACATACAGATACGCAGTATTTT
J: TRBJ2-7; size: NA; V: TRBV25-1; D: TRBD1; CDR3: CASSDPSTGTYEQYF; DNA: TGTGCCAGCAGTGATCCATCGACAGGGACCTACGAGCAGTACTTC
J: TRBJ2-2; size: NA; V: TRBV18; D: TRBD1; CDR3: CASSPTGTGGIGELFF; DNA: TGTGCCAGCTCACCTACCGGGACAGGGGGCATCGGGGAGCTGTTTTTT
J: TRBJ2-1; size: NA; V: TRBV7-6; D: NA; CDR3: CASSLSGFSYNEQFF; DNA: TGTGCCAGCAGCTTATCGGGGTTCTCCTACAATGAGCAGTTCTTC
J: TRBJ2-5; size: NA; V: TRBV4-1; D: TRBD1; CDR3: CASSQVGSRGPETQYF; DNA: TGCGCCAGCAGCCAAGTGGGTAGCAGGGGGCCTGAGACCCAGTACTTC
J: TRBJ1-2; size: NA; V: TRBV20-1; D: NA; CDR3: CSARDGYGYTF; DNA: TGCAGTGCTAGAGACGGATATGGCTACACCTTC
J: TRBJ2-3; size: NA; V: TRBV7-3; D: TRBD2; CDR3: CASSPGGQNPSTDTQYF; DNA: TGTGCCAGCAGCCCGGGGGGGCAGAACCCTAGCACAGATACGCAGTATTTT
J: TRBJ2-5; size: NA; V: TRBV19; D: TRBD2; CDR3: CASSIAASGAQETQYF; DNA: TGTGCCAGTAGTATAGCGGCTAGCGGAGCGCAAGAGACCCAGTACTTC
J: TRBJ2-1; size: NA; V: TRBV7-8; D: NA; CDR3: CASSLAVGANYNEQFF; DNA: TGTGCCAGCAGCTTAGCTGTCGGGGCGAATTACAATGAGCAGTTCTTC
J: TRBJ2-7; size: once; V: TRBV5-6; D: NA; CDR3: CASSLGGYEQYF; DNA: TGTGCCAGCAGCTTAGGGGGTTACGAGCAGTACTTC